The rows below give T cell receptor beta chains drawn from one sample of a study of immune cell composition in non-small cell lung cancer. TCRdb keeps only in-frame clones here, not all; method: immunoSEQ multiplex PCR. The data contain around 9,000 clones, approximately 75% of them singletons. Sequencing used non-adjacent lung tissue. The receptors were gathered from a human donor with non-small cell lung cancer. Both conserved end residues are part of each CDR3. The D gene is left open where the match is weak. For some rows the clone size is stated as once, few or many, or as a class when expanded; others skip it.

d_call,clone_size,v_call,j_call,cdr3_aa,cdr3_nt
.,.,TRBV27,TRBJ2-2,CASSLGDLPGELFF,TGTGCCAGCAGTTTAGGCGACCTGCCCGGGGAGCTGTTTTTT
.,few,TRBV6-6,TRBJ1-2,CASNTGNYGYTF,TGTGCCAGCAATACAGGGAACTATGGCTACACCTTC
.,.,TRBV5-1,TRBJ1-6,CASSRPGESYNSPLHF,TGCGCCAGCAGCCGTCCTGGGGAATCCTATAATTCACCCCTCCACTTT
TRBD2,.,TRBV11-2,TRBJ2-1,CASSPWGLAYEQFF,TGTGCCAGCAGCCCCTGGGGACTAGCCTATGAGCAGTTCTTC
TRBD2,.,TRBV4-3,TRBJ2-7,CASSQRIGGTSYEQYF,TGCGCCAGCAGCCAAAGAATCGGGGGGACCTCCTACGAGCAGTACTTC
TRBD2,.,TRBV9,TRBJ2-3,CASSVLAGGVQGTQYF,TGTGCCAGCAGCGTATTAGCGGGGGGGGTACAGGGTACGCAGTATTTT
.,.,TRBV18,TRBJ2-5,CASSPQGKETQYF,TGTGCCAGCTCACCGCAAGGGAAAGAGACCCAGTACTTC
.,once,TRBV27,TRBJ2-7,CASSFARSYEQYF,TGTGCCAGCAGTTTTGCTAGGTCCTACGAGCAGTACTTC
TRBD1,.,TRBV25-1,TRBJ1-1,CASSDDPGTGSAEAFF,TGTGCCAGCAGTGACGACCCAGGGACAGGGAGCGCTGAAGCTTTCTTT
.,few,TRBV7-9,TRBJ1-2,CASSSLDRTSYGYTF,TGTGCCAGCAGCTCCCTGGACAGAACCTCCTATGGCTACACCTTC
.,few,TRBV9,TRBJ2-7,CASSVALYSHEQYF,TGTGCCAGCAGCGTAGCACTGTATAGCCACGAGCAGTACTTC
TRBD2,.,TRBV7-6,TRBJ2-1,CASSLRGGRNEQFF,TGTGCCAGCAGCTTACGGGGGGGTCGAAATGAGCAGTTCTTC
.,few,TRBV2,TRBJ2-6,CASRRESGANVLTF,TGTGCCAGCCGGAGGGAATCTGGGGCCAACGTCCTGACTTTC
.,.,TRBV7-2,TRBJ2-5,CASSLVLGSPQETQYF,TGTGCCAGCAGCTTAGTATTGGGGAGTCCCCAAGAGACCCAGTACTTC
TRBD2,once,TRBV5-1,TRBJ2-1,CASSLRAGTSYEQFF,TGCGCCAGCAGCTTGCGTGCCGGGACTAGTTATGAGCAGTTCTTC
TRBD1,.,TRBV11-3,TRBJ2-7,CASGKTGSHEQYF,TGTGCCAGCGGGAAGACAGGGTCCCACGAGCAGTACTTC
TRBD1,.,TRBV18,TRBJ1-2,CASSPKSPGGDNYGYTF,TGTGCCAGCTCACCAAAGTCGCCAGGGGGTGATAACTATGGCTACACCTTC
TRBD1,.,TRBV6-1,TRBJ1-5,CASRAGGSYQPQHF,TGTGCCAGCAGAGCAGGGGGCTCGTATCAGCCCCAGCATTTT
.,.,TRBV30,TRBJ2-3,CAWSFGQPDTQYF,TGTGCCTGGAGTTTCGGACAGCCAGATACGCAGTATTTT
.,.,TRBV27,TRBJ2-1,CASSLSSYNEQFF,TGTGCCAGCAGTTTATCCTCCTACAATGAGCAGTTCTTC
.,.,TRBV7-2,TRBJ1-2,CASSLGQNYGYTF,TGTGCCAGCAGCCTGGGGCAAAACTATGGCTACACCTTC
.,.,TRBV30,TRBJ1-2,CAWTQDSTGYGYTF,TGTGCCTGGACTCAGGACAGTACGGGCTATGGCTACACCTTC
TRBD1,.,TRBV28,TRBJ1-5,CATHRGYQPQHF,TGTGCCACTCACAGGGGGTATCAGCCCCAGCATTTT
.,once,TRBV12-5,TRBJ2-1,CASGLSPYEQFF,TGTGCTAGTGGTTTGTCACCGTATGAGCAGTTCTTC
.,.,TRBV18,TRBJ2-5,CASSLQQQETQYF,TGTGCCAGCTCACTTCAACAACAAGAGACCCAGTACTTC
.,.,TRBV6-1,TRBJ2-2,CAAATRGAGELFF,TGTGCCGCGGCGACTAGGGGGGCCGGGGAGCTGTTTTTT
.,.,TRBV27,TRBJ2-7,CASRAALGSYEQYF,TGTGCCAGCAGGGCCGCGTTAGGTTCCTACGAGCAGTACTTC
.,.,TRBV7-8,TRBJ1-6,CASSLDAGRGSPLHF,TGTGCCAGCAGCTTAGATGCAGGGAGGGGATCACCCCTCCACTTT
.,.,TRBV19,TRBJ1-5,CASSMGEGQPQHF,TGTGCCAGTAGTATGGGGGAGGGTCAGCCCCAGCATTTT
.,.,TRBV7-3,TRBJ2-7,CASSLNPGGLGEQYF,TGTGCCAGCAGCTTAAACCCCGGAGGTCTGGGCGAGCAGTACTTC
TRBD2,.,TRBV27,TRBJ2-3,CASSPIAGVADTQYF,TGTGCCAGCAGTCCAATAGCGGGAGTGGCAGATACGCAGTATTTT
TRBD1,.,TRBV6-4,TRBJ2-1,CASSPLGDRGNEQFF,TGTGCCAGCAGCCCTCTAGGGGACAGGGGAAATGAGCAGTTCTTC
.,once,TRBV7-8,TRBJ2-1,CASSLTRDVPFF,TGTGCCAGCAGCCTGACCCGGGACGTGCCGTTCTTC
TRBD1,.,TRBV11-3,TRBJ1-1,CASSTRQGLNTEAFF,TGTGCCAGCAGCACCCGACAGGGTTTGAACACTGAAGCTTTCTTT
.,.,TRBV2,TRBJ1-6,CASSAGSSRNSPLHF,TGTGCCAGCAGCGCAGGGTCCAGCCGAAATTCACCCCTCCACTTT
.,.,TRBV7-9,TRBJ1-2,CASSLLSSYGYTF,TGTGCCAGCAGCTTATTAAGCAGCTATGGCTACACCTTC
.,.,TRBV28,TRBJ1-1,CASSLDPGGNTEAFF,TGTGCCAGCAGTTTAGACCCCGGCGGTAACACTGAAGCTTTCTTT